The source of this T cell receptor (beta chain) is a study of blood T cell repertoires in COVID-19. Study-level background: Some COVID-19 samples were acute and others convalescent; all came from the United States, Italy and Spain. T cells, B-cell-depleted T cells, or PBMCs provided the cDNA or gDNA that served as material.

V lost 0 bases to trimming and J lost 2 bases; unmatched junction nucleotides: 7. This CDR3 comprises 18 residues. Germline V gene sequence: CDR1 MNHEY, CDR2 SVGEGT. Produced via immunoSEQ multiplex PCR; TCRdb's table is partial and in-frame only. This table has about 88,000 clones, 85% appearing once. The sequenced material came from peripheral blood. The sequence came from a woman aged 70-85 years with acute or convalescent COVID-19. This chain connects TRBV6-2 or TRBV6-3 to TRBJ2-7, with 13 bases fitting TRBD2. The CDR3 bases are TGTGCCAGCAGTTACTCAACTAGCGGGAGGGCCCTCCCCTACGAGCAGTACGTC. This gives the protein CASSYSTSGRALPYEQYV.